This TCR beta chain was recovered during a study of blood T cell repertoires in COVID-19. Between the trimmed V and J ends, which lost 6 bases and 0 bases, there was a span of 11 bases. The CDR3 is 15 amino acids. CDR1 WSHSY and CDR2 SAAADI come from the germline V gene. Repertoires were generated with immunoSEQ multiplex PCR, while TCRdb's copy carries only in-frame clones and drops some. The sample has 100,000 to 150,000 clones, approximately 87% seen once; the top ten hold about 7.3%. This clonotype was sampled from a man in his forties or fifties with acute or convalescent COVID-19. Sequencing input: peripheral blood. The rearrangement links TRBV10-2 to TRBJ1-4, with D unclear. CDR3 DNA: TGCGCCAGCAGAAAGAGTATAACAACTAATGAAAAACTGTTTTTT. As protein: CASRKSITTNEKLFF.